This entry features one T cell receptor beta chain sequence. Its antigen is still unknown. Per-base qualities were not stored, and no clone one base away is much larger. The collaborating institutions used their own protocols to collect whole blood in K2EDTA tubes. For TCRbeta analysis, collaborators shipped samples in one of three forms: frozen whole blood, isolated PBMCs, or DNA extracted from either of those sample types. Reading from cysteine to phenylalanine, the CDR3 counts 14 amino acids. The CDR3 DNA has 42 bases and is translated from base 1. The germline V gene specifies MNHEY as CDR1 and SVGAGI as CDR2. The V and J ends are trimmed by 0 bases and 5 bases, leaving 8 bases between them. This record belongs to a study of blood T cell repertoires in COVID-19 (TCRdb year 2020). About the study as a whole: The collaborator samples originated in the United States, Italy and Spain and spanned the acute and convalescent phases of COVID-19. HLA class I and class II types, where available, came from metadata supplied by the sample provider rather than from assay-based typing. The dataset comprised deeply sampled blood TCRbeta repertoires from subjects exposed to, actively infected with, or recovered from COVID-19. The repertoires were released in a freely available public database intended as a resource for research on the immune response to SARS-CoV-2. The sample metadata nearly always contained a de-identified subject ID, COVID-19 status, age in years and sex. The prospective study material was composed of cDNA or gDNA derived from T cells, B-cell-depleted T cells, or PBMCs. The samples were drawn from the first 160 participants of the ongoing ImmuneRACE study and from 1,254 subjects provided by 6 global collaborators.

On the study overall, not on this receptor specifically: Clinical and demographic metadata were provided uncurated, with the amount varying by source and participant.

TCRbeta CDR3 regions were amplified from genomic DNA by means of the immunoSEQ Assay, a bias-controlled multiplex PCR. In the source study's methods: The number of nucleated cells in each sample was estimated by amplification of reference gene primers within the assay. To quantify the absolute abundance of each unique TCRbeta CDR3 rearrangement, sequence reads were collapsed and filtered. For each sample, productive Simpson clonality was calculated as the square root of Simpson's diversity index over productive rearrangements. As stored in TCRdb, this immuneACCESS dataset retains in-frame rearrangements with V and J assigned. A fraction of the clones does not appear; measured against another copy, unresolved V genes explain less than half of the discrepancy, and the remainder lacks a known reason. V, J and clone size reflect that table, while D and trimming were determined from the DNA. The sample table contains fewer than 250,000 clones; only one count was recorded for about 91% of them. The ten largest clones represent roughly 1.2% of the sample.

The clonotype comes from a man under 40 with acute or convalescent COVID-19. Material: peripheral blood. The chain uses TRBV6-5 and TRBJ2-1; TRBD1 is possibly the D segment (6 matching bases). The CDR3 region has the sequence CASSYSYRDNEQFF. The base sequence is TGTGCCAGCAGTTACTCGTACAGGGACAATGAGCAGTTCTTC.